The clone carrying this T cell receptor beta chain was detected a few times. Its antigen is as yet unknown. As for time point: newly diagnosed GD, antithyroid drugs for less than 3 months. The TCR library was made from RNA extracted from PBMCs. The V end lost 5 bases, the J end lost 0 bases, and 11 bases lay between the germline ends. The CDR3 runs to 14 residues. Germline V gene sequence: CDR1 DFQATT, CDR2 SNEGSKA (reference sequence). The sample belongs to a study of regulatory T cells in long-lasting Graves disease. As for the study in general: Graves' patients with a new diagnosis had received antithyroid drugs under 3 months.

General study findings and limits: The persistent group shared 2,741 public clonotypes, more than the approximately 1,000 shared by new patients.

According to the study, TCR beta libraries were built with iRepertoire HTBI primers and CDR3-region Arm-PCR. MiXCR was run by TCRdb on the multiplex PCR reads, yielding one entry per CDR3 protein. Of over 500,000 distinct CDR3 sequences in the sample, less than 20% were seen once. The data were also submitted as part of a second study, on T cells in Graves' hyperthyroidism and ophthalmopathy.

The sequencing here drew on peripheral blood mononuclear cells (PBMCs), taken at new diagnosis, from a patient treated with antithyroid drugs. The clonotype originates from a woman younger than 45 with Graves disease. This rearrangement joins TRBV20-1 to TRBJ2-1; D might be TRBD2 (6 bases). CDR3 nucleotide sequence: TGCAGTGCTGCGGGATCCGACTCCTACAATGAGCAGTTCTTC. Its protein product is CSAAGSDSYNEQFF.